Presented here are 27 T cell receptor beta chains from one specimen sequenced in a study of blood T cell repertoires in COVID-19. Generated by immunoSEQ multiplex PCR, the TCRdb table keeps only in-frame clones and is missing some. The sample holds over 400,000 clones, 75% to 90% seen once. Input material: peripheral blood. The receptor set was obtained from a woman aged 25 to 39 with active or convalescent COVID-19.

CDR3 loop: CAWRTRLTGELFF. CDR3 sequence (DNA): TGTGCCTGGCGGACTAGACTTACCGGGGAGCTGTTTTTT. The chain combines TRBV7-9 with TRBJ2-2, with 7 bases lining up with TRBD2. With 11 bases clipped from V and 5 bases from J, the junction kept 8 bases outside the gene matches. The germline V gene has CDR1 SEHNR and CDR2 FQNEAQ (reference sequence). The CDR3 is 13 amino acids.

The V gene is TRBV29-1, the J gene TRBJ1-2, with a tentative D call TRBD1 (6 bases). The germline V gene encodes CDR1 SQVTM and CDR2 ANQGSEA. CDR3 length: 15 residues. Trimming cost V 2 bases and J 8 bases, with 21 bases left between them. The CDR3 DNA follows: TGCAGCGTTGAAAATTGGGACAACCATCCTGGGGGCTACACCTTC. It yields the protein CSVENWDNHPGGYTF.

The chain recombines TRBV5-4 with TRBJ2-7, with D maybe TRBD2 (5 bases). V lost 0 bases, J lost 2 bases, and 9 bases lay in between. The CDR3 sequence is 14 residues long. Per the germline V gene, CDR1 is SGHNT and CDR2 is YYREEE (reference sequence). CDR3 region: CASSLGGSTYEQYF. The CDR3 DNA sequence: TGTGCCAGCAGCTTGGGAGGGTCCACCTACGAGCAGTACTTC.

The J gene is TRBJ1-1, the V gene TRBV15; no clear D. The CDR3 length is 13 residues. Germline CDR1 is LNHNV and CDR2 is YYDKDF (reference sequence). The V and J ends lost 4 bases and 5 bases respectively, with 11 bases between them. The CDR3 nucleotides are TGTGCCACCAGCACTACCCTTGATACTGAAGCTTTCTTT. It is translated as CATSTTLDTEAFF.

The chain joins TRBV5-5 to TRBJ1-2; D perhaps matches TRBD1 (6 bases). Germline CDR1 is SGHKS and CDR2 is YYEKEE (reference sequence). The CDR3 is 13 residues long. Trimming cost V 2 bases and J 6 bases, with 11 bases left between them. CDR3 sequence: CASSFSQGDGYTF. The CDR3 DNA reads as TGTGCCAGCAGCTTCTCACAGGGCGATGGCTACACCTTC.

This rearrangement joins TRBV6-2 or TRBV6-3 to TRBJ1-6; D may be TRBD1 (6 bases). Germline CDR1 MNHEY, CDR2 SVGEGT. V was clipped by 5 bases and J by 5 bases, with 13 bases between them. The CDR3 has 15 amino acids. CDR3 sequence: CASSTGQHNNSPLHF. For the CDR3, the DNA is TGTGCCAGCAGTACTGGACAGCATAATAATTCACCCCTCCACTTT.

The chain is built from TRBV7-2 and TRBJ2-4, with 10 bases lining up with TRBD2. The CDR3 totals 14 residues. Germline values: CDR1 SGHTA, CDR2 FQGNSA. V lost 5 bases and J lost 8; bases outside the gene matches: 6. This CDR3 is CASSQRGGEDIQYF. The CDR3 region has the DNA TGTGCCAGCAGCCAGCGGGGGGGCGAGGACATTCAGTACTTC.

The gene calls are TRBV5-1 and TRBJ1-1; TRBD1 is a possible D gene (5 bases). Germline CDR1 and CDR2: SGHRS and YFSETQ. The length of the CDR3 is 16 residues. Deletions cut 6 bases from V and 3 bases from J, with 21 bases between. The CDR3 here is CASTKHSGSPYTEAFF. The CDR3 DNA is TGCGCCAGCACAAAACACTCAGGGTCCCCTTACACTGAAGCTTTCTTT.

As concerns this clone: Other DNA sequences within the sample encode an identical CDR3. J is TRBJ1-1 and V is TRBV29-1; D is uncertain. Germline V gene lookup returns CDR1 SQVTM and CDR2 ANQGSEA. V gave up 6 bases and J gave up 4 bases, with 6 bases separating them. This CDR3 has 10 residues. The CDR3 sequence is CSVRGTEAFF. For the CDR3, the DNA is TGCAGCGTCCGAGGCACTGAAGCTTTCTTT.

The chain couples TRBV13 to TRBJ2-2; TRBD2 matches 8 bases. The CDR3 has 16 amino acids. V shed 5 bases, J shed 8 bases, and the junction held 13 bases outside the gene matches. Looked up from germline, CDR1 is PRHDT and CDR2 is FYEKMQ (reference sequence). The CDR3 sequence: CASSVLQRESLGELFF. The CDR3 region has the DNA TGTGCCAGCAGCGTCCTCCAGCGGGAGTCCTTGGGGGAGCTGTTTTTT. The full variable domain, rest sourced from reference TRBV13 and TRBJ2-2, is AAGVIQSPRHLIKEKRETATLKCYPIPRHDTVYWYQQGPGQDPQFLISFYEKMQSDKGSIPDRFSAQQFSDYHSELNMSSLELGDSALYFCASSVLQRESLGELFFGEGSRLTVL.

V gene TRBV3-1 (or the pseudogene TRBV3-2) combines with J gene TRBJ1-1; 7 bases are a match to TRBD1. The CDR3 consists of 12 residues. Germline V CDR1 and CDR2: LGHDT, YNNKEL (reference sequence). The junction had 1 base not matched to a gene; V was cut back by 1 base and J by 8 bases. The CDR3 spells CASSQGGGEAFF. CDR3 DNA: TGTGCCAGCAGCCAAGGAGGGGGCGAAGCTTTCTTT.

The count of this clone is one. This chain joins TRBV21-1 and TRBJ2-5; the table names TRBD1, a call not compared with the DNA. TRBV21-1 is termed a pseudogene. CDR3 length: 14 amino acids. CDR3 sequence (DNA): TGTGCCAGCAGCAAAGTCCACAGTCAAGAGACCCAGTACTTC. Translated, it gives CASSKVHSQETQYF.

The chain is built from TRBV4-2 and TRBJ1-3; a possible D gene is TRBD1 (5 bases). The CDR3 runs 16 residues. In germline, CDR1 is LGHNA, CDR2 YNFKEQ. Trimming shortened V by 3 bases and J by 0 bases, and 12 bases separated the two germline ends. CDR3 sequence: CASSQRTQSSGNTIYF. CDR3 nucleotide sequence: TGTGCCAGCAGCCAGAGGACACAGAGCTCTGGAAACACCATATATTTT.

This clone was seen a handful of times. The chain has TRBV10-2 and TRBJ1-5, with D hard to call. Germline values: CDR1 WSHSY, CDR2 SAAADI. Trimming took off 6 bases at V and 3 bases at J, with 12 bases between the two ends. This CDR3 has 14 residues. The CDR3 protein is CASRSGLLNQPQHF. As DNA, the CDR3 is TGCGCCAGCAGGAGCGGGCTGCTCAATCAGCCCCAGCATTTT.

The chain uses TRBV11-2 and TRBJ2-5, with D perhaps matching TRBD2 (5 bases). Germline-derived CDR1 and CDR2 are SGHAT and FQNNGV. The CDR3 is 12 amino acids. The germline V and J ends were trimmed by 0 bases and 14 bases, with 13 bases remaining between them. The CDR3 protein is CASSLDRGDIYF. CDR3 coding DNA: TGTGCCAGCAGCTTAGATCGGGGAGATATCTACTTC.

This clone showed up just a few times. CDR3 in DNA: TGCGCCAGCAGCCAAGGGGTTGGGACAACCAATCAGCCCCAGCATTTT. Amino acid sequence: CASSQGVGTTNQPQHF. The V call is TRBV4-1, the J call TRBJ1-5; D is possibly TRBD1 (6 bases). CDR1 and CDR2 (germline): MGHRA, YSYEKL. The CDR3 length is 16 residues. V lost 1 base, J lost 3 bases, and 13 bases lay in between.

The table lists this clone with a count of one. The rearrangement uses TRBV5-6 and TRBJ1-2, with D possibly TRBD1 on 5 matching bases. Deletions cut 3 bases from V and 5 bases from J, with 14 bases between. Looked up from germline, CDR1 is SGHDT and CDR2 is YYEEEE. This CDR3 contains 14 residues. CDR3 nucleotide sequence: TGTGCCAGCAGCTCCTCAGGGTCGAATTATGGCTACACCTTC. It specifies CASSSSGSNYGYTF.

The V and J genes are TRBV11-3 and TRBJ1-1; D is unclear. V was trimmed by 7 bases and J by 5 bases, leaving 14 bases between them. The germline CDR1 and CDR2 sequences are SGHNT and YENEEA. This CDR3 has 13 amino acids. The CDR3 sequence is CASKTGPGTEAFF. The CDR3 DNA reads TGTGCCAGCAAGACCGGGCCGGGAACTGAAGCTTTCTTT. Complete variable domain (other parts from reference TRBV11-3 and TRBJ1-1): EAGVVQSPRYKIIEKKQPVAFWCNPISGHNTLYWYLQNLGQGPELLIRYENEEAVDDSQLPKDRFSAERLKGVDSTLKIQPAELGDSAVYLCASKTGPGTEAFFGQGTRLTVV.

This clone was picked up one time. This chain connects TRBV5-8 to TRBJ2-7; 7 positions match TRBD2. The CDR3 sequence is 15 residues long. Unmatched junction bases numbered 5, after V lost 0 bases and J lost 2 bases. CDR1 and CDR2 from the germline V gene are SGHTS and YDEGEE. The CDR3 sequence is CASSLGAGETYEQYF. The CDR3 region has the DNA TGTGCCAGCAGCTTGGGGGCGGGAGAAACCTACGAGCAGTACTTC.

This clone was found a few times. This chain uses TRBV7-9 with TRBJ1-5, with 7 bases aligning to TRBD1. The CDR3 loop spans 16 amino acids. Germline-derived CDR1 and CDR2 are SEHNR and FQNEAQ (reference sequence). Losses at the gene ends were 5 bases for V and 3 bases for J; bases not matched to a gene: 10. As DNA, the CDR3 is TGTGCCAGCAGCCCTTGGGAGAGGGGGCTCAATCAGCCCCAGCATTTT. Translation gives CASSPWERGLNQPQHF. Together with reference TRBV7-9 and TRBJ1-5, the CDR3 gives the full variable domain: DTGVSQNPRHKITKRGQNVTFRCDPISEHNRLYWYRQTLGQGPEFLTYFQNEAQLEKSRLLSDRFSAERPKGSFSTLEIQRTEQGDSAMYLCASSPWERGLNQPQHFGDGTRLSIL.

V gene TRBV2 combines with J gene TRBJ2-7; D ambiguous. Between the trimmed V and J ends, which lost 6 bases and 4 bases, there was a span of 13 bases. Germline CDR1 reads SNHLY; CDR2 reads FYNNEI. CDR3 size: 13 residues. CDR3 protein: CASSPVGGYEQYF. The CDR3 DNA reads as TGTGCCAGCAGCCCGGTTGGCGGATACGAGCAGTACTTC.

The chain couples TRBV4-1 to TRBJ2-3; 10 bases match TRBD1. The CDR3 covers 16 residues. The germline V gene has CDR1 MGHRA and CDR2 YSYEKL. V gave up 3 bases and J gave up 6 bases; unmatched junction bases: 9. The CDR3 loop reads CASSHLGQGERDTQYF. The CDR3 nucleotides are TGCGCCAGCAGCCACTTAGGACAGGGGGAGAGGGATACGCAGTATTTT.

The chain uses TRBV6-5 and TRBJ1-2; 7 bases are shared with TRBD1. Germline CDR1 reads MNHEY; CDR2 reads SVGAGI. The CDR3 runs to 13 residues. Trimming took 6 bases from V and 5 from J; bases not matched to a gene: 6. CDR3 nucleotides: TGTGCCAGCAGCCCAGGGGGTGAATATGGCTACACCTTC. The encoded protein is CASSPGGEYGYTF.

CDR3 DNA: TGTGCCAGTAGTATCGGGACAGCGAAAAACATTCAGTACTTC. Protein sequence: CASSIGTAKNIQYF. The rearrangement uses TRBV19 and TRBJ2-4, with 7 nucleotides matching TRBD1. With V trimmed by 3 bases and J by 4 bases, 3 bases remained unmatched. There are 14 residues in the CDR3. CDR1 is LNHDA and CDR2 is SQIVND in the germline V gene (reference sequence).

J is TRBJ1-2 and V is TRBV6-5; D gene ambiguous. CDR1 and CDR2 (germline): MNHEY, SVGAGI. CDR3 length: 13 amino acids. The V end was cut by 0 bases, the J end by 5 bases, with 7 bases between. CDR3 in DNA: TGTGCCAGCAGTTACTCCATTGAGTATGGCTACACCTTC. This codes for CASSYSIEYGYTF.

This clone showed up just a few times. The sample carries other DNA sequences with the same CDR3. This chain connects TRBV9 to TRBJ1-1; D gene ambiguous. There are 13 residues in the CDR3. The ends were cut back, 0 bases at V and 1 base at J, with 4 bases in the middle. Germline V CDR1 and CDR2: SGDLS, YYNGEE. Here the CDR3 DNA reads TGTGCCAGCAGCGTAGATAGGAACACTGAAGCTTTCTTT. Protein sequence: CASSVDRNTEAFF.

This clone was counted only a few times. The chain couples TRBV2 to TRBJ2-1, with D tentatively TRBD2 (6 bases). This CDR3 comprises 14 residues. V lost 7 bases, J lost 9 bases, and 19 bases lay in between. The germline V gene encodes CDR1 SNHLY and CDR2 FYNNEI. DNA for the CDR3: TGTGCCAGCACGGTTGGCGGGACTCCAACTGAGCAGTTCTTC. Encoded protein: CASTVGGTPTEQFF.